The 25 T cell receptor beta chains below were found in one sample sequenced in a study of T cells after yellow fever vaccination. TCRdb recomputed calls from the 5' RACE reads with MiXCR, one row per CDR3 protein. This sample has some 32,000 distinct CDR3 sequences, with 3.5% to 5% found just once. The specimen was CD8+ T cells sorted from PBMCs, collected 5 days after the yellow fever booster vaccination. The receptors were gathered from a young man who received the YFV17D yellow fever vaccine.

The V gene is TRBV20-1, the J gene TRBJ2-7; 14 bases align to TRBD2. Germline V gene data show CDR1 as DFQATT and CDR2 as SNEGSKA (reference sequence). This CDR3 is 13 amino acids long. V dropped 6 bases and J dropped 4; count of bases not matched to a gene: 2. CDR3 loop: CSAGLAGAYEQYF. The CDR3 nucleotides are TGCAGTGCGGGACTAGCGGGAGCTTACGAGCAGTACTTC.

This clonotype was counted at least ten times. J is TRBJ1-5 and V is TRBV27, with TRBD1 as a possible D gene (6 bases). CDR1 MNHEY and CDR2 SMNVEV come from the germline V gene (reference sequence). The CDR3 sequence is 15 residues long. Deletions cut 2 bases from V and 8 bases from J, with 16 bases between. CDR3 in amino acids: CASSLIYGGLEPQHF. The CDR3 DNA sequence: TGTGCCAGCAGTTTAATTTATGGGGGGCTGGAGCCCCAGCATTTT.

Many counts were recorded for this clonotype. The chain links TRBV28 to TRBJ2-1, with 7 bases fitting TRBD1. With V trimmed by 4 bases and J by 15 bases, 6 bases remained unmatched. The CDR3 length is 11 residues. The germline gives CDR1 MDHEN, CDR2 SYDVKM. Written as DNA, the CDR3 is TGTGCCAGCAGTTCGGGACAGAGGGTGTTCTTC. This codes for CASSSGQRVFF.

This clonotype was counted many times. The chain links TRBV20-1 to TRBJ2-1, with D possibly being TRBD2 (6 bases). The germline V gene has CDR1 DFQATT and CDR2 SNEGSKA (reference sequence). This CDR3 is built from 16 residues. V was clipped by 0 bases and J by 2 bases, with 14 bases between them. Written as DNA, the CDR3 is TGCAGTGCTAGAGATCTCACGGGAGCGACCTACAATGAGCAGTTCTTC. Protein: CSARDLTGATYNEQFF.

There are many counts of this clonotype. This chain uses TRBV7-3 with TRBJ2-3; 8 bases agree with TRBD1. The CDR3 spans 16 residues. V shed 5 bases and J 6 bases; nucleotides not matched to a gene: 13. Per germline, CDR1 SGHTA and CDR2 FQGTGA. CDR3: CASSVQGALNGDTQYF. The CDR3 coding sequence is TGTGCCAGCAGCGTTCAGGGGGCGCTAAATGGTGATACGCAGTATTTT. The full variable domain, with the rest looked up from reference TRBV7-3 and TRBJ2-3, is GAGVSQTPSNKVTEKGKYVELRCDPISGHTALYWYRQSLGQGPEFLIYFQGTGAADDSGLPNDRFFAVRPEGSVSTLKIQRTERGDSAVYLCASSVQGALNGDTQYFGPGTRLTVL.

This clonotype was detected ten times or more. The V and J genes are TRBV27 and TRBJ2-7; the match to TRBD1 covers 7 bases. Germline V gene sequence: CDR1 MNHEY, CDR2 SMNVEV (reference sequence). The CDR3 runs 12 residues. The V gene end was trimmed by 2 bases and the J gene end by 10 bases; junction bases not matched to a gene: 5. CDR3 in DNA: TGTGCCAGCAGTTTACCTGACAGGGACCAGTACTTC. Residues: CASSLPDRDQYF.

This clonotype was recorded at least ten times. The chain carries TRBV15 and TRBJ2-7; no firm D call. The CDR3 has 13 amino acids. CDR1 LNHNV and CDR2 YYDKDF come from the germline V gene (reference sequence). V lost 1 base to trimming and J lost 5 bases, with 9 bases between them. The CDR3 loop is CATSRGFSDEQYF. In nucleotides, the CDR3 is TGTGCCACCAGCAGAGGATTCAGTGACGAGCAGTACTTC.

The sample holds many counts of this clonotype. This sequence joins TRBV6-1 and TRBJ2-7; D unclear. V was clipped by 3 bases and J by 5 bases, with 5 bases between them. This CDR3 is built from 11 residues. Per the germline V gene, CDR1 is MNHNS and CDR2 is SASEGT. The CDR3 reads CASSDIHEQYF. The CDR3, as DNA: TGTGCCAGCAGTGATATCCACGAGCAGTACTTC.

The V gene is TRBV2, the J gene TRBJ2-5; TRBD1 matches 7 bases. Trimming took 8 bases from V and 2 from J; bases not matched to a gene: 20. The CDR3 covers 18 residues. Germline CDR1 is SNHLY and CDR2 is FYNNEI. Here the CDR3 reads CASCFWTGQKGVQETQYF. The CDR3 DNA sequence: TGTGCCAGCTGTTTCTGGACAGGCCAAAAGGGGGTTCAAGAGACCCAGTACTTC.

This clonotype was seen at least ten times. V gene TRBV7-9 combines with J gene TRBJ2-3; D not certain. This CDR3 region has 13 residues. Trimming stripped 1 base from V and 8 bases from J, with 10 bases between. The germline gives CDR1 SEHNR, CDR2 FQNEAQ (reference sequence). CDR3 coding DNA: TGTGCCAGCAGCTTAGTTCCAGACGTTACGCAGTATTTT. Translated, it gives CASSLVPDVTQYF.

This clonotype was counted at least ten times. The chain joins TRBV7-8 to TRBJ1-6; no clear D gene. Trimming took 3 bases from V and 8 from J, leaving 11 bases between them. The CDR3 loop spans 14 amino acids. Germline V lookup: CDR1 SGHVS, CDR2 FQNEAQ. CDR3 protein: CASSFHGGHSPLHF. The CDR3, as DNA: TGTGCCAGCAGCTTTCACGGAGGGCATTCACCCCTCCACTTT. Full variable domain (missing parts from reference TRBV7-8 and TRBJ1-6): GAGVSQSPRYKVAKRGQDVALRCDPISGHVSLFWYQQALGQGPEFLTYFQNEAQLDKSGLPSDRFFAERPEGSVSTLKIQRTQQEDSAVYLCASSFHGGHSPLHFGNGTRLTVT.

In this sample, this clonotype turned up many times. DNA for the CDR3: TGTGCCAGCAGCCCCGCTCGAACTGGGGAGCAGTACTTC. It specifies CASSPARTGEQYF. The chain employs TRBV7-7 and TRBJ2-7; no firm D call. Trimming stripped 5 bases from V and 7 bases from J, with 15 bases between. The CDR3 has 13 residues. Germline V gene lookup returns CDR1 SSHAT and CDR2 FNYEAQ (reference sequence).

This clonotype was detected ten times or more. This chain links TRBV12-3 or TRBV12-4 with TRBJ2-2; TRBD1 matches 9 bases. CDR3 size: 20 residues. Trimming cost V 6 bases and J 7 bases; bases outside gene matches: 24. CDR3 residues: CASSIPLKIDSTGGIGELFF. CDR3 nucleotides: TGTGCCAGCAGCATCCCCCTAAAGATTGACTCGACAGGGGGAATCGGGGAGCTGTTTTTT.

This clonotype was detected many times. CDR3 nucleotides: TGCAGTGCTAGAGTGGCTAGCGGGAGTGGGGGGTACAATGAGCAGTTCTTC. This codes for CSARVASGSGGYNEQFF. The chain uses TRBV20-1 and TRBJ2-1, with 10 bases matching TRBD2. The CDR3 runs to 17 residues. Germline V lookup: CDR1 DFQATT, CDR2 SNEGSKA (reference sequence). V lost 1 base and J lost 4; bases outside the gene matches: 10.

In this sample, this clonotype turned up many times. V and J are TRBV5-1 and TRBJ2-7; D may be TRBD1 (6 bases). V was shortened by 4 bases and J by 6 bases, with 14 bases between the two germline ends. Per the germline V gene, CDR1 is SGHRS and CDR2 is YFSETQ. The CDR3 spans 13 residues. CDR3 bases: TGCGCCAGCAGCAACACAGGGCCTAGCGAGCAGTACTTC. This translates into CASSNTGPSEQYF.

J is TRBJ2-7 and V is TRBV11-2, with D possibly being TRBD2 (5 bases). This CDR3 is 13 amino acids long. Trimming pared 5 bases from V and 4 bases from J, leaving 12 bases between. Germline V gene sequence: CDR1 SGHAT, CDR2 FQNNGV. The CDR3 bases are TGTGCCAGCAGCCCCCGTAGCGTGTACGAGCAGTACTTC. The encoded protein is CASSPRSVYEQYF.

The table lists this clonotype with many counts. This rearrangement joins TRBV27 to TRBJ1-1; D perhaps matches TRBD1 (6 bases). The V and J ends lost 4 bases and 5 bases respectively, with 17 bases between them. The CDR3 has 15 amino acids. Germline CDR1 reads MNHEY; CDR2 reads SMNVEV (reference sequence). The DNA of the CDR3 is TGTGCCAGCAGTTCCAATCAGGGGCTTAAGACTGAAGCTTTCTTT. Protein: CASSSNQGLKTEAFF.

This clonotype was counted at least ten times. The chain combines TRBV3-1 with TRBJ2-2; D gene unclear. Germline CDR1 is LGHDT and CDR2 is YNNKEL (reference sequence). The length of the CDR3 is 12 residues. Trimming left V 3 bases short and J 8 bases short, with 7 bases between. The CDR3 here is CASSHEEGELFF. The CDR3 region has the DNA TGTGCCAGCAGCCATGAGGAGGGGGAGCTGTTTTTT.

Comments on this clonotype: A read error may produce the germline difference seen at one junction end. V gene TRBV9 combines with J gene TRBJ1-2; D is undetermined. The length of the CDR3 is 13 residues. Germline loops: CDR1 SGDLS, CDR2 YYNGEE. The CDR3 is CASSAQRIYGYTF. DNA for the CDR3: TGTGCCAGTAGCGCACAGCGGATCTATGGCTACACCTTC.

This clonotype was detected ten times or more. The J gene is TRBJ2-1, the V gene TRBV14; the D gene is possibly TRBD1 (6 bases). The CDR3 loop spans 18 amino acids. The germline V gene has CDR1 SGHDN and CDR2 FVKESK. V was clipped by 4 bases and J by 8 bases, with 27 bases between them. CDR3 amino acids: CASSRLISVKAGAYEQFF. The CDR3 DNA sequence: TGTGCCAGCAGCCGACTTATCTCCGTGAAAGCAGGGGCCTATGAGCAGTTCTTC.

This clonotype was observed many times. The gene calls are TRBV7-9 and TRBJ1-1; D uncertain. The CDR3 extends over 9 amino acids. Per germline, CDR1 SEHNR and CDR2 FQNEAQ (reference sequence). V was trimmed by 5 bases and J by 11 bases, leaving 6 bases between them. In nucleotides, the CDR3 is TGTGCCAGCAGCCCTCCCGCTTTCTTT. Its protein is CASSPPAFF.

This clonotype was seen repeatedly, ten times or more. V gene TRBV9 combines with J gene TRBJ1-6; perhaps TRBD1 as D (6 bases). V lost 7 bases and J 13 bases, leaving 21 bases between the germline ends. Germline loops: CDR1 SGDLS, CDR2 YYNGEE. The CDR3 extends over 14 amino acids. CDR3 protein: CASGGGGGVHPLHF. Here the CDR3 DNA reads TGTGCCAGCGGCGGGGGAGGGGGGGTTCACCCCCTCCACTTT.

This clonotype has ten or more counts. This chain joins TRBV20-1 and TRBJ1-2; D unclear. The germline V gene has CDR1 DFQATT and CDR2 SNEGSKA (reference sequence). The V end was cut by 4 bases, the J end by 6 bases, with 12 bases between. This CDR3 has 12 residues. The DNA of the CDR3 is TGCAGTGCTAATCCCCGAACCGATGGCTACACCTTC. Translated, it gives CSANPRTDGYTF.

This clonotype was seen at least ten times. V gene TRBV19 combines with J gene TRBJ2-3; D perhaps matches TRBD2 (6 bases). V was cut by 2 bases and J by 7 bases, with 22 bases left in between. Germline V gives CDR1 LNHDA, CDR2 SQIVND (reference sequence). CDR3 size: 17 residues. CDR3 coding DNA: TGTGCCAGTAGTATACCTCCCTGGCGGGAAGGACTCTATACGCAGTATTTT. Encoded protein: CASSIPPWREGLYTQYF.

This clonotype was seen at least ten times. V gene TRBV7-3 combines with J gene TRBJ2-1; TRBD2 matches at 10 bases. V dropped 1 base and J dropped 8; count of bases not matched to a gene: 8. The CDR3 runs 16 residues. Germline-derived CDR1 and CDR2 are SGHTA and FQGTGA. Here the CDR3 reads CASSLIPSGSLHEQFF. The CDR3 nucleotides read TGTGCCAGCAGCTTAATTCCTAGCGGGAGCCTTCATGAGCAGTTCTTC.